These T cell receptor beta chains were read from a single sample in a study of blood T cell repertoires in COVID-19. Generated by immunoSEQ multiplex PCR, the TCRdb table keeps only in-frame clones and is missing some. The table has approximately 150,000 clones, over 75% seen once. Sequenced sample: peripheral blood. The receptor set was obtained from a human donor in a cohort sampled during active COVID-19. Each CDR3 is given with its conserved first and last residue. A D gene is named only where the DNA matches it firmly. Where a row states a size, it is once, few, many or the class of an expanded clone; other rows omit it.

j_gene,abundance,d_gene,v_gene,CDR3aa,CDR3nt
TRBJ1-1,-,-,TRBV5-5,CASSVLGGGTEAFF,TGTGCCAGCAGCGTCCTAGGGGGTGGGACTGAAGCTTTCTTT
TRBJ2-1,many,-,TRBV4-2,CASRGQGRGEQFF,TGTGCCAGCAGGGGTCAGGGGAGAGGTGAGCAGTTCTTC
TRBJ1-4,-,-,TRBV27,CASSLVTGHEKLFF,TGTGCCAGCAGTTTGGTGACAGGCCACGAAAAACTGTTTTTT
TRBJ2-5,-,-,TRBV6-6,CASSYVGRETQYF,TGTGCCAGCAGTTACGTAGGGAGGGAGACCCAGTACTTC
TRBJ2-3,-,TRBD2,TRBV7-2,CASSLSSGGPRDTQYF,TGTGCCAGCAGCTTATCATCGGGAGGGCCGCGAGATACGCAGTATTTT
TRBJ1-6,once,-,TRBV6-5,CASSYSRDSPLHF,TGTGCCAGCAGTTACTCCCGTGATTCACCCCTCCACTTT
TRBJ2-5,-,-,TRBV2,CASVHRGQETQYF,TGTGCCAGCGTACATAGGGGGCAAGAGACCCAGTACTTC
TRBJ2-2,-,-,TRBV6-5,CASSLEGALGTGELFF,TGTGCCAGCAGTTTGGAGGGGGCTTTGGGCACCGGGGAGCTGTTTTTT
TRBJ1-2,-,TRBD1,TRBV6-5,CASSYSQGASDGYTF,TGTGCCAGCAGTTACAGCCAGGGGGCTTCAGATGGCTACACCTTC
TRBJ1-2,-,TRBD1,TRBV18,CASSPMAGGGYTF,TGTGCCAGCTCACCAATGGCAGGGGGTGGCTACACCTTC
TRBJ2-7,few,-,TRBV7-3,CASRIAGEPSTYEQYF,TGTGCCAGCAGGATCGCCGGGGAGCCATCAACGTACGAGCAGTACTTC
TRBJ1-4,-,-,TRBV6-6,CASNRGTTNEKLFF,TGTGCCAGCAATAGAGGGACAACTAATGAAAAACTGTTTTTT
TRBJ2-3,-,-,TRBV29-1,CSVEEGDFTDTQYF,TGCAGCGTTGAGGAAGGGGACTTCACAGATACGCAGTATTTT
TRBJ2-5,-,-,TRBV29-1,CSVELLAGETQYF,TGCAGCGTTGAATTACTAGCTGGCGAGACCCAGTACTTC
TRBJ1-1,-,-,TRBV9,CATTPLPGTEAFF,TGTGCCACAACCCCTTTGCCCGGCACTGAAGCTTTCTTT
TRBJ2-5,-,TRBD1,TRBV5-5,CASSLLSRDRAQETQYF,TGTGCCAGCAGCTTGCTAAGCCGGGACAGGGCTCAAGAGACCCAGTACTTC
TRBJ1-2,-,-,TRBV2,CASSEADYGYTF,TGTGCCAGCAGTGAGGCGGACTATGGCTACACCTTC
TRBJ2-7,-,-,TRBV21-1,CASSKDVDRGAYEQYF,TGTGCCAGCAGCAAAGACGTGGACAGGGGTGCCTACGAGCAGTACTTC
TRBJ2-1,-,-,TRBV19,CASSMGVYNEQFF,TGTGCCAGTAGTATGGGAGTTTACAATGAGCAGTTCTTC
TRBJ1-3,few,TRBD1,TRBV10-3,CAISKGAGNTIYF,TGTGCCATCAGTAAGGGGGCGGGAAACACCATATATTTT
TRBJ2-1,-,TRBD2,TRBV6-5,CASSYSIAGGQNEQFF,TGTGCCAGCAGTTACTCGATAGCGGGAGGGCAAAATGAGCAGTTCTTC
TRBJ2-7,-,TRBD1,TRBV18,CASSPGTGGRDEQYF,TGTGCCAGCTCACCCGGGACAGGGGGAAGGGACGAGCAGTACTTC
TRBJ2-7,-,-,TRBV5-1,CASSLGAGQPSYEQYF,TGCGCCAGCAGCTTGGGGGCGGGACAGCCCTCCTACGAGCAGTACTTC
TRBJ1-1,few,-,TRBV5-1,CASSYGVRSDTEAFF,TGCGCCAGCAGCTACGGGGTTCGGTCTGACACTGAAGCTTTCTTT
TRBJ2-1,-,-,TRBV30,CAWSTGTRNEQFF,TGTGCCTGGAGTACGGGAACTCGCAATGAGCAGTTCTTC
TRBJ1-2,-,TRBD1,TRBV20-1,CSASPGQGGGYTF,TGCAGTGCCAGTCCGGGACAGGGAGGTGGCTACACCTTC
TRBJ1-3,-,-,TRBV2,CASSAVRRSVGSGNTIYF,TGTGCCAGCAGTGCGGTCAGGAGGTCAGTCGGTTCTGGAAACACCATATATTTT
TRBJ2-3,-,TRBD2,TRBV11-2,CASSPPGSGGVDTQYF,TGTGCCAGCAGCCCCCCGGGTAGCGGGGGGGTGGATACGCAGTATTTT
TRBJ2-1,-,-,TRBV7-3,CASSSPGGVLNEQFF,TGTGCCAGCAGCTCACCAGGAGGGGTACTTAATGAGCAGTTCTTC
TRBJ2-1,-,-,TRBV6-2/TRBV6-3,CASSRAQNEQFF,TGTGCCAGCAGCCGGGCCCAAAATGAGCAGTTCTTC
TRBJ2-2,-,-,TRBV15,CATSRVADSFGELFF,TGTGCCACCAGCAGAGTGGCCGACAGTTTCGGGGAGCTGTTTTTT
TRBJ1-6,-,TRBD1,TRBV11-3,CASKGGWRSPLHF,TGTGCCAGCAAAGGGGGCTGGAGGTCACCCCTCCACTTT
TRBJ2-6,-,TRBD1,TRBV2,CASSTSRDRAGANVLTF,TGTGCCAGCAGTACGTCCCGGGACAGGGCTGGGGCCAACGTCCTGACTTTC
TRBJ2-1,once,-,TRBV7-9,CASSFPPRGRDNEQFF,TGTGCCAGCAGCTTTCCCCCTCGCGGGCGGGATAATGAGCAGTTCTTC
TRBJ2-5,-,TRBD1,TRBV19,CASSISFGTGGRGETQYF,TGTGCCAGTAGTATAAGTTTTGGGACAGGGGGCCGTGGGGAGACCCAGTACTTC
TRBJ2-5,-,-,TRBV5-6,CASSLGDSAWETQYF,TGTGCCAGCAGCTTGGGTGACAGCGCTTGGGAGACCCAGTACTTC
TRBJ1-2,-,TRBD1,TRBV3-1/TRBV3-2,CASSQARGDRSYGYTF,TGTGCCAGCAGCCAAGCTCGGGGGGACAGGAGCTATGGCTACACCTTC
TRBJ2-1,-,TRBD2,TRBV4-1,CASSYLPTSGMSRGYNEQFF,TGCGCCAGCAGCTACCTGCCGACTAGCGGGATGAGCCGGGGATACAATGAGCAGTTCTTC
TRBJ2-7,-,TRBD2,TRBV7-2,CASSPSGGFYEQYF,TGTGCCAGCAGCCCTAGCGGGGGTTTCTACGAGCAGTACTTC
TRBJ1-2,once,TRBD1,TRBV19,CASSDRGYGYTF,TGTGCCAGTTCTGACAGGGGCTATGGCTACACCTTC
TRBJ1-2,-,TRBD1,TRBV30,CAWSATGEGGYTF,TGTGCCTGGAGTGCGACAGGGGAGGGTGGCTACACCTTC
TRBJ2-7,-,-,TRBV10-3,CAIGAGPTTNYEQYF,TGTGCCATCGGGGCGGGACCCACCACAAATTACGAGCAGTACTTC
TRBJ1-5,-,TRBD1,TRBV6-2/TRBV6-3,CASSYSTGEGNQPQHF,TGTGCCAGCAGTTACTCGACAGGGGAGGGCAATCAGCCCCAGCATTTT
TRBJ1-5,-,TRBD1,TRBV2,CASSEGQGEQPQHF,TGTGCCAGCAGTGAGGGACAGGGGGAGCAGCCCCAGCATTTT
TRBJ2-7,-,TRBD1,TRBV15,CATSLDRSEQYF,TGTGCCACCAGCTTGGACAGGAGCGAGCAGTACTTC
TRBJ2-7,-,TRBD2,TRBV30,CAWSRPGTSGSANQYEQYF,TGTGCCTGGAGTCGACCGGGGACTAGCGGGAGCGCGAATCAATACGAGCAGTACTTC
TRBJ1-1,-,-,TRBV7-2,CASSLGGMNTEAFF,TGTGCCAGCAGCTTAGGAGGGATGAACACTGAAGCTTTCTTT
TRBJ2-7,once,TRBD2,TRBV19,CASKVLAESYEQYF,TGTGCCAGTAAGGTACTAGCGGAATCCTACGAGCAGTACTTC
TRBJ2-7,few,-,TRBV7-2,CASSIGGSLNEQYF,TGTGCCAGCTCAATTGGAGGGAGTCTCAACGAGCAGTACTTC
TRBJ2-2,-,-,TRBV6-1,CASSEAIRPNTGELFF,TGTGCCAGCAGTGAGGCTATCAGGCCAAACACCGGGGAGCTGTTTTTT
TRBJ2-3,-,TRBD1,TRBV7-9,CASSLEQGAEGQYF,TGTGCCAGCAGCTTAGAACAGGGGGCTGAAGGGCAGTATTTT
TRBJ2-1,-,TRBD2,TRBV5-1,CASSGGLAGGYNEQFF,TGCGCCAGCAGCGGGGGACTAGCGGGAGGATACAATGAGCAGTTCTTC
TRBJ1-1,-,TRBD1,TRBV5-1,CASSLANRQGMNTEAFF,TGCGCCAGCAGCTTGGCCAATCGACAGGGTATGAACACTGAAGCTTTCTTT
TRBJ1-6,few,-,TRBV10-3,CAISARTGDSPLHF,TGTGCCATCAGTGCCCGGACTGGGGATTCACCCCTCCACTTT
TRBJ2-5,-,TRBD1,TRBV12-3/TRBV12-4,CASSFRGETQYF,TGTGCCAGCAGTTTCAGGGGGGAGACCCAGTACTTC